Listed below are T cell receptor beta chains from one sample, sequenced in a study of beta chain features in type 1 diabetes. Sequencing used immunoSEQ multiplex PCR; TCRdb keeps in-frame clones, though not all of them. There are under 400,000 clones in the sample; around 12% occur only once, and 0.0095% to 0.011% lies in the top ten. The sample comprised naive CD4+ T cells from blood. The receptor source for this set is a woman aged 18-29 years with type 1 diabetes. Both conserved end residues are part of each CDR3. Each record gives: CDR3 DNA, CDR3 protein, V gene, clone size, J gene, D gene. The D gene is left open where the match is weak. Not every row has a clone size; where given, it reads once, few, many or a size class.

TGCGCCAGCAGCTTGGGACAGGGGCCCTACGAGCAGTACTTC CASSLGQGPYEQYF TRBV5-1 few TRBJ2-7 TRBD1
TGTGCCAGCAGCCACTTCCGGGACAGACCCTACAATGAGCAGTTCTTC CASSHFRDRPYNEQFF TRBV11-2 few TRBJ2-1 TRBD1
TGTGCCAGCAGCTTAGGTCGAGTAAACAATGAGCAGTTCTTC CASSLGRVNNEQFF TRBV7-2 few TRBJ2-1 -
TGTGCCAGCAGCCGAGGGACAGGGGTAGAGCCCCAGCATTTT CASSRGTGVEPQHF TRBV7-9 - TRBJ1-5 TRBD1
TGTGCCAGCAGCAACAGGAATTGGGAGACCCAGTACTTC CASSNRNWETQYF TRBV27 few TRBJ2-5 -
TGTGCCAGCAGTTACTCGACAGCAAGTTCCTACGAGCAGTACTTC CASSYSTASSYEQYF TRBV6-5 - TRBJ2-7 -
TGTGCCAGCAGTCCTACAGGGATGAGCTCCTACGAGCAGTACTTC CASSPTGMSSYEQYF TRBV6-6 - TRBJ2-7 -
TGTGCCAGCAGCTCCCTAGCGGGAGGGTACAATGAGCAGTTCTTC CASSSLAGGYNEQFF TRBV11-2 few TRBJ2-1 TRBD2
TGTGCCAGCAGTTACTCTGGGCCTCAGGGGAGCTACGAGCAGTACTTC CASSYSGPQGSYEQYF TRBV6-5 - TRBJ2-7 -
TGCGCCAGCAGAACGAGCGGGACTGGGGGGACCCAGTACTTC CASRTSGTGGTQYF TRBV5-1 - TRBJ2-5 TRBD2
TGTGCCAGCAGTGGCGGGACTAGCGGGATCCAAGAGACCCAGTACTTC CASSGGTSGIQETQYF TRBV9 - TRBJ2-5 TRBD2
TGTGCCAGCAGCTTACACCCTCTAACTAGCGGGAGCTCCTACAATGAGCAGTTCTTC CASSLHPLTSGSSYNEQFF TRBV7-8 - TRBJ2-1 TRBD2
TGTGCCAGCAGCTTAGAGAACAGGGGTCTAGATACGCAGTATTTT CASSLENRGLDTQYF TRBV7-6 - TRBJ2-3 TRBD1
TGCGCCAGCAGCTTGGTCGGGACACTACAAGAGACCCAGTACTTC CASSLVGTLQETQYF TRBV5-1 few TRBJ2-5 -
TGTGCCAGCTCACCGAGAATTACTAGCGGGAGTGACTACAATGAGCAGTTCTTC CASSPRITSGSDYNEQFF TRBV18 - TRBJ2-1 TRBD2
TGTGCCAGCAGTCACGCATCGGGACAGAAGTACAATGAGCAGTTCTTC CASSHASGQKYNEQFF TRBV28 - TRBJ2-1 TRBD1
TGTGCCAGCAGCTTGGTCACGGACACCGGGGAGCTGTTTTTT CASSLVTDTGELFF TRBV5-4 few TRBJ2-2 -
TGCGCCAGCAGCCTCAACCTACAGGGGCTCATTCAGTACTTC CASSLNLQGLIQYF TRBV4-3 few TRBJ2-4 TRBD1
TGTGCCAGCAGCCCCCCCGGGGGGATCACCGGGGAGCTGTTTTTT CASSPPGGITGELFF TRBV9 - TRBJ2-2 TRBD2
TGTGCCAGCAGCTCGATTGGACAGGGTTCATCCGGGGAGCTGTTTTTT CASSSIGQGSSGELFF TRBV5-6 few TRBJ2-2 TRBD1
TGTGCCAGCAGCTCACAACAGGGGTCTGAGACCCAGTACTTC CASSSQQGSETQYF TRBV7-9 few TRBJ2-5 TRBD1
TGTGCCAGTAGTGGACAGGCGGGAGAGACCCAGTACTTC CASSGQAGETQYF TRBV19 - TRBJ2-5 TRBD1
TGTGCCTGGGGGGACAGCCCCTATGGCTACACCTTC CAWGDSPYGYTF TRBV30 few TRBJ1-2 TRBD1
TGTGCCAGCAGCCTTCGGGACGGCGGGGCCGAGCAGTACTTC CASSLRDGGAEQYF TRBV28 few TRBJ2-7 -
TGTGCCTCCAGGACTAGCGGAAGCACAGATACGCAGTATTTT CASRTSGSTDTQYF TRBV30 - TRBJ2-3 TRBD2
TGTGCCACCAGCAGAGTTCCAGCTCCTAGCGGGACGGTCGGCGAGCAGTTCTTC CATSRVPAPSGTVGEQFF TRBV15 few TRBJ2-1 TRBD2
TGTGCCAGCACCCCGGAGACAGTGTATGGCTACACCTTC CASTPETVYGYTF TRBV7-2 few TRBJ1-2 -
TGTGCCAGCAGACCAAATACAGGGGCTGGAAACACCATATATTTT CASRPNTGAGNTIYF TRBV6-5 - TRBJ1-3 TRBD1
TGTGCCAGCAGTTTGGGGCCCTATCCTGGGAAAGAGACCCAGTACTTC CASSLGPYPGKETQYF TRBV6-5 - TRBJ2-5 -
TGTGCCAGCAGCGCGGCTAACACTGAAGCTTTCTTT CASSAANTEAFF TRBV7-2 - TRBJ1-1 -
TGTGCCAGCAGTTTAAAAGGGGCTGGGGCCAACGTCCTGACTTTC CASSLKGAGANVLTF TRBV28 - TRBJ2-6 -
TGTGCCTGGAGTCCCACGTCGGGTGCCGGGGAGCTGTTTTTT CAWSPTSGAGELFF TRBV30 few TRBJ2-2 -
TGCAGCGTTGGGAGAACAGAGACCCAGTACTTC CSVGRTETQYF TRBV29-1 few TRBJ2-5 -
TGTGCCAGCACCCCCCCCAATTTGAACACTGAAGCTTTCTTT CASTPPNLNTEAFF TRBV28 - TRBJ1-1 -
TGTGCCACCAGCAGATATTCCTTTGCGACTAATGAAAAACTGTTTTTT CATSRYSFATNEKLFF TRBV15 - TRBJ1-4 -